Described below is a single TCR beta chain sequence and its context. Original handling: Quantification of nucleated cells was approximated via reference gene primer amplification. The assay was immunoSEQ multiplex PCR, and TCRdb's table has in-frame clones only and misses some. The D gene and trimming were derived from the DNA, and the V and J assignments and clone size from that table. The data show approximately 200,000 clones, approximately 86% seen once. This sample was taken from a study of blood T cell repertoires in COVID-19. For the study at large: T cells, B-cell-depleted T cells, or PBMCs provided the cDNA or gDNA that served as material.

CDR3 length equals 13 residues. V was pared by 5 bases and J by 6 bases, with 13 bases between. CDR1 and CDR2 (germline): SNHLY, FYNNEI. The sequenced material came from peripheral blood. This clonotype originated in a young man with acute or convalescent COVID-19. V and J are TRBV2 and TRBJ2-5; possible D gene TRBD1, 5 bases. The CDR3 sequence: CASSSRKGKTQYF. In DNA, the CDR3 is TGTGCCAGCAGTTCCCGAAAGGGGAAGACCCAGTACTTC.